This TCR beta chain derives from a study of blood T cell repertoires in COVID-19. The wider study: PBMCs, B-cell-depleted T cells, or T cells were the source of the cDNA or gDNA that made up the material.

Sequenced by immunoSEQ multiplex PCR; TCRdb stores in-frame clones only, minus some. The sample carries 250,000 to 350,000 clones, 85% to 90% recorded once. In Seattle, patients joined the study during active infection and were tracked longitudinally. Trimming cost V 0 bases and J 0 bases, with 12 bases left between them. The length of the CDR3 is 16 residues. Germline CDR1 is LGHDT and CDR2 is YNNKEL (reference sequence). This sequence originates from a woman aged 45-65 years with COVID-19, enrolled during active disease. The V and J genes are TRBV3-1 (or the pseudogene TRBV3-2) and TRBJ2-7; D is possibly TRBD1 (5 bases). The sample taken for sequencing was peripheral blood. Here the CDR3 DNA reads TGTGCCAGCAGCCAAGATTTGGACACCAGCTCCTACGAGCAGTACTTC. Protein: CASSQDLDTSSYEQYF.